These T cell receptor beta chains were read from a single sample in a study of Graves' ophthalmopathy and Graves' hyperthyroidism. TCRdb called the multiplex PCR reads again in MiXCR, with one record for every CDR3 protein. The table has about 420,000 distinct CDR3 sequences, 20% to 25% seen once. The material sequenced was peripheral blood. The receptors come from a woman between 18 and 29 years old with stable Graves' hyperthyroidism. Both conserved end residues are part of each CDR3. Fields, in order: clone size, D gene, V gene, J gene, CDR3 DNA, CDR3 protein. D genes are given only for firm matches. Size values are once, few and many counts, or a class for expanded clones, and some rows have none.

>many|TRBD2|TRBV6-1|TRBJ2-2
TGTGCCACCCGAGTCTGGGAGGGTAGGACCGGGGAGCTGTTTTTT
CATRVWEGRTGELFF
>many|.|TRBV19|TRBJ2-7
TGTGCCAGTAGTACCAGCGGACGCAGTCACGAGCAGTACTTC
CASSTSGRSHEQYF
>.|.|TRBV12-3/TRBV12-4|TRBJ1-5
TGTGCCAGCCAAGACCCGGGACGGTCGCAGCCCCAGCATTTT
CASQDPGRSQPQHF
>many|TRBD2|TRBV20-1|TRBJ2-4
TGCAGTGCTATGGGACTAGCGGGAGAGGTAGCCAAAAACATTCAGTACTTC
CSAMGLAGEVAKNIQYF
>.|.|TRBV29-1|TRBJ2-3
TGCAGCGCGAAGGGTGGAGGGGGGGATACGCAGTATTTT
CSAKGGGGDTQYF
>many|.|TRBV7-9|TRBJ2-6
TGTGCCAGCAGCTCGTGGGGACATTTGGGATCTGGGGCCAACGTCCTGACTTTC
CASSSWGHLGSGANVLTF
>many|.|TRBV20-1|TRBJ1-2
TGCAGTGCTAGAGATCTAACAGGATTGGAAGCTAACTATGGCTACACCTTC
CSARDLTGLEANYGYTF
>many|.|TRBV12-3/TRBV12-4|TRBJ1-1
TGTGCCAGCAGTTTTCAAGTTAACACTGAAGCTTTCTTT
CASSFQVNTEAFF
>many|.|TRBV5-5|TRBJ2-7
TGTGCCAGCAGCTTGCTTCGGAATTCCTACGAGCAGTACTTC
CASSLLRNSYEQYF
>many|.|TRBV25-1|TRBJ2-7
TGTGCCAGCACCGAGGGAGGCGAGCAGTACTTC
CASTEGGEQYF
>many|.|TRBV29-1|TRBJ2-7
TGCAGCGTTGCCTCCTTCCGGTCGGACGAGCAGTACTTC
CSVASFRSDEQYF
>.|TRBD2|TRBV6-1|TRBJ2-2
TGTGCCAGCAGGGGGACTAGCGGGAGTTTCGTCAACGGGGAGCTGTTTTTT
CASRGTSGSFVNGELFF
>many|.|TRBV6-2/TRBV6-3|TRBJ1-1
TGTGCCACCAGTTACGTACAGTACACTGAAGCTTTCTTT
CATSYVQYTEAFF
>many|.|TRBV6-2/TRBV6-3|TRBJ2-7
TGTGCCAGCAGTCCCCACGGAGTTGAGGGCGAGCAGTACTTC
CASSPHGVEGEQYF
>.|.|TRBV7-9|TRBJ2-5
TGTGCCAGCAGCTTAGAGGGGGGTCTAAAAGAGACCCAGTACTTC
CASSLEGGLKETQYF
>many|.|TRBV2|TRBJ2-7
TGTGCCAGCAGGGGAGTAGCGCTAGGGGAGCAGTACTTC
CASRGVALGEQYF
>.|.|TRBV6-2/TRBV6-3|TRBJ2-5
TGTGCCAGCAGTTACACGGGGAGAGAGACCCAGTACTTC
CASSYTGRETQYF
>many|TRBD2|TRBV6-1|TRBJ2-7
TGTGCCAGCAGACGACCGGGACTAGGCTACGAGCAGTACTTC
CASRRPGLGYEQYF
>.|.|TRBV6-5|TRBJ2-5
TGTGCCAGCAGTTACGGGCCGGTACAAGAGACCCAGTACTTC
CASSYGPVQETQYF
>.|.|TRBV12-5|TRBJ1-2
TGTGCTAGTGGTTTGGTGGACACCTTCTTC
CASGLVDTFF
>many|.|TRBV5-6|TRBJ1-1
TGTGCCAGCAGCTTCGGTTTAGGCAACACTGAGGCTTTCTTT
CASSFGLGNTEAFF
>.|.|TRBV19|TRBJ1-2
TGTGCCAGTAGTCCCGTGGGGAACTATGGCTACACCTTC
CASSPVGNYGYTF
>many|TRBD1|TRBV6-5|TRBJ2-5
TGTGCCAGCAGTCGACCCGGGACAGGGGACTTCGGGGAGACCCAGTACTTC
CASSRPGTGDFGETQYF
>many|.|TRBV7-2|TRBJ2-5
TGTGCCAGCAGCCCCCTTAGTTTTGCCCAGTACTTC
CASSPLSFAQYF
>many|TRBD2|TRBV14|TRBJ2-5
TGTGCCAGCAGCCAAGGGACAACTAGCGCTCCATACTTC
CASSQGTTSAPYF
>many|TRBD1|TRBV10-3|TRBJ1-2
TGTGCCATCAGTGTCGACAGGGACTATGGCTACACCTTC
CAISVDRDYGYTF
>.|.|TRBV30|TRBJ2-5
TGTGCCTGGAGTGACCGAAGCGGACAGATGTACCAAGAGACCCAGTACTTC
CAWSDRSGQMYQETQYF
>few|TRBD2|TRBV4-2|TRBJ2-7
TGTGCCAGCAGCCAAGTGGCCGGGACTACCTACGAGCAGTACTTC
CASSQVAGTTYEQYF
>.|.|TRBV5-1|TRBJ1-1
TGCGCCAGCAGCTTGCCGGGGCAGGGCACTGAAGCTTTCTTT
CASSLPGQGTEAFF
>many|.|TRBV7-8|TRBJ2-2
TGTGCCAGCAGCTGGGGAATAGCTAGGCGTCGCACCGGGGAGCTGTTTTTT
CASSWGIARRRTGELFF
>many|.|TRBV28|TRBJ2-7
TGTGCCAGCAATCAGAGACTAGCCTACGAGCAGTACTTC
CASNQRLAYEQYF
>many|.|TRBV12-3/TRBV12-4|TRBJ1-2
TGTGCCAGCAGTTTACTACAGGGCGGGGGCTATGGCTACACCTTC
CASSLLQGGGYGYTF
>many|.|TRBV6-5|TRBJ1-3
TGTGCCAGCAGTTCGCGGGCACCAGGGTCTACTGGAAACACCATATATTTT
CASSSRAPGSTGNTIYF
>.|.|TRBV7-9|TRBJ2-7
TGTGCCAGCAGCTTGGGGGGGGCGGTCGAGCAGTACTTC
CASSLGGAVEQYF
>many|TRBD1|TRBV20-1|TRBJ2-5
TGCAGTGCTAGACAACGATCCGACAGGGGGGCGGAGACCCAGTACTTC
CSARQRSDRGAETQYF
>many|.|TRBV30|TRBJ1-1
TGTGCCTGGAGCGCTTGGGGCACTGAAGCTTTCTTT
CAWSAWGTEAFF
>.|.|TRBV19|TRBJ1-2
TGTGCTGTAGGCCGGGACGTCTCTGGCTACACCTTC
CAVGRDVSGYTF
>many|TRBD1|TRBV6-2/TRBV6-3|TRBJ1-1
TGTGCCAGCAGAGTGAGACAGGGGAACACTGAAGCTTTCTTT
CASRVRQGNTEAFF
>.|TRBD1|TRBV11-3|TRBJ1-1
TGTGCCAGCAGTATGACAGGGATTAACACTGAAGCTTTCTTT
CASSMTGINTEAFF
>many|.|TRBV5-1|TRBJ2-7
TGCGCCAGCAGCTCCTTTGCGTGGGGGGACACCTACGAGCAGTACTTC
CASSSFAWGDTYEQYF
>many|.|TRBV20-1|TRBJ1-4
TGCAGTGCTAGAGATCCCCGACTCGGTGAAAAACTGTTTTTT
CSARDPRLGEKLFF
>many|TRBD2|TRBV20-1|TRBJ2-7
TGCAGTGCTAGTAAACTCGGCGGGAGCTACGAGCAGTACTTC
CSASKLGGSYEQYF
>many|.|TRBV28|TRBJ2-7
TGTGCCAGCAGTTTCATCGGTGATTCCTACGAGCAGTACTTC
CASSFIGDSYEQYF
>.|.|TRBV7-2|TRBJ1-2
TGTGCCAGCAGCTCCTACAGGGAAGACTATGGCTACACCTTC
CASSSYREDYGYTF
>many|.|TRBV7-6|TRBJ1-5
TGTGCCAGCAGCAGGGGAGCTGGAAGCAATCAGCCCCAGCATTTT
CASSRGAGSNQPQHF
>many|.|TRBV28|TRBJ1-2
TGTGCCAGCAGTTCTGGACAGCTCGGGAACTATGGCTACACCTTC
CASSSGQLGNYGYTF
>.|TRBD1|TRBV4-1|TRBJ1-5
TGCGCCAGCAGCCACGTGTCAGGGGGCGGCAATCAGCCCCAGCATTTT
CASSHVSGGGNQPQHF
>.|.|TRBV10-3|TRBJ1-2
TGTGCCATCAGTGACGGGGGCCTAGACTATGGCTACACCTTC
CAISDGGLDYGYTF
>.|.|TRBV28|TRBJ2-3
TGTGCCAGCCGGCGGGGGACACGCACAGATACGCAGTATTTT
CASRRGTRTDTQYF
>.|.|TRBV12-3/TRBV12-4|TRBJ2-4
.
CASSFLAGAKNIQYF
>many|TRBD1|TRBV10-3|TRBJ1-2
TGTGCCATCAGTGAGGCGGGACAGAACTATGGCTACACCTTC
CAISEAGQNYGYTF
>.|TRBD1|TRBV29-1|TRBJ2-7
TGCAGCGTTGATCGGCCGGACAGGGGGTTCCACGAGCAGTACTTC
CSVDRPDRGFHEQYF
>many|TRBD1|TRBV12-3/TRBV12-4|TRBJ2-2
TGTGCCAGCAGTGTTGGACAGGGGGGGACCGGGGAGCTGTTTTTT
CASSVGQGGTGELFF
>.|.|TRBV28|TRBJ1-5
TGTGCCAGCACCCTTTACTCGGGGGGGGGTCAGCCCCAGCATTTT
CASTLYSGGGQPQHF
>many|.|TRBV11-1|TRBJ1-2
TGTGCCAGCAGCTTAGGCTTTCCACTTCTCGGCTATGGCTACACCTTC
CASSLGFPLLGYGYTF
>many|TRBD1|TRBV6-5|TRBJ2-7
TGTGCCAGCATTTCCCGAGACAGGGGGCGGTACGAGCAGTACTTC
CASISRDRGRYEQYF
>.|.|TRBV7-9|TRBJ1-2
TGTGCCAGCAAAGTGGGCAACAACTATGGCTACACCTTC
CASKVGNNYGYTF
>many|TRBD1|TRBV28|TRBJ2-2
TGTGCCAGCAGTTTCATGCAGGGGGCCCCTGGGGAGCTGTTTTTT
CASSFMQGAPGELFF
>many|.|TRBV29-1|TRBJ2-7
TGCAGCGTTGAGCTGGCTGAGACCTACGAGCAGTACTTC
CSVELAETYEQYF
>many|TRBD2|TRBV11-1|TRBJ2-7
TGTGCCAGCAGCTTCGGAAACCCTCGACTAGCGGGCTACGAGCAGTACTTC
CASSFGNPRLAGYEQYF